These T cell receptor beta chains were read from a single sample in a study of blood T cell repertoires in COVID-19. The assay was immunoSEQ multiplex PCR, and TCRdb's table has in-frame clones only and misses some. The sample has some 81,000 clones, 90% to 95% seen once. The sample was peripheral blood. The receptors shown here come from a human donor with active COVID-19. The donor label of this sample is uncertain. CDR3s include the opening cysteine and the closing phenylalanine or tryptophan. D genes are given only for firm matches. Size values are once, few and many counts, or a class for expanded clones, and some rows have none.

clone_size j_call d_call v_call cdr3_nt cdr3_aa
- TRBJ1-2 TRBD1 TRBV7-8 TGTGCCAGCAGCGACGCGGGACAGCTTAACTATGGCTACACCTTC CASSDAGQLNYGYTF
- TRBJ2-3 TRBD1 TRBV6-2/TRBV6-3 TGTGCCAGCAGTTACCGGACAGGGAGCGCAGATACGCAGTATTTT CASSYRTGSADTQYF
- TRBJ2-7 - TRBV27 TGTGCCAGCAGTTCGGGACACTTCTACGAGCAGTACTTC CASSSGHFYEQYF
- TRBJ1-5 - TRBV6-2/TRBV6-3 TGTGCCAGCAGTTACTCATCTTCTGGACACCGAGCAGGAAATCAGCCCCAGCATTTT CASSYSSSGHRAGNQPQHF
- TRBJ2-7 TRBD1 TRBV5-1 TGCGCCAGCAGCCCCAATACCGGGACAGGGGCCGTCGAGCAGTACTTC CASSPNTGTGAVEQYF
- TRBJ1-5 - TRBV5-8 TGTGCCAGCAGCTTTGCGGGGAATCAGCCCCAGCATTTT CASSFAGNQPQHF
- TRBJ1-6 TRBD1 TRBV7-2 TGTGCCAGCAGCAGCAACAGGGGTTGGTCACCCCTCCACTTT CASSSNRGWSPLHF
- TRBJ1-1 TRBD1 TRBV18 TGTGCCAGCTCAAGACAGGGATCCTCGGCGAACACTGAAGCTTTCTTT CASSRQGSSANTEAFF
- TRBJ1-4 TRBD1 TRBV28 TGTGCCAGCAGTCAGGACAGGGTTAATGAAAAACTGTTTTTT CASSQDRVNEKLFF
- TRBJ2-1 TRBD1 TRBV9 TGTGCCAGCAGCGGAACCGGGACAGGCCCCCTGATCTTC CASSGTGTGPLIF
- TRBJ2-1 - TRBV11-3 TGTGCCAGCAGCCACTTGGGGGGGGCCGGCAATGAGCAGTTCTTC CASSHLGGAGNEQFF
- TRBJ2-7 - TRBV12-3/TRBV12-4 TGTGCCAGCAGTTCTTCAGGGCCCTACGAGCAGTACTTC CASSSSGPYEQYF
- TRBJ1-3 - TRBV19 TGTGCCAGTAGCCCCTTTGACAGGACCAGGAACACCATATATTTT CASSPFDRTRNTIYF
- TRBJ1-3 - TRBV7-9 TGTGCCAGCACCTCCGGGACATCAGGAAACACCATATATTTT CASTSGTSGNTIYF
- TRBJ2-7 - TRBV6-5 TGTGCCAGCAGTTACAATCCCGCGGGTGGTTCGTACGAGCAGTACTTC CASSYNPAGGSYEQYF
- TRBJ2-2 - TRBV7-9 TGTGCCAGCAGCTTATCAATGAGGGCCGGGGAGCTGTTTTTT CASSLSMRAGELFF
- TRBJ1-6 TRBD1 TRBV6-5 TGTGCCAGCAGGCAGACAGGGGGATATTCACCCCTCCACTTT CASRQTGGYSPLHF
once TRBJ2-7 TRBD2 TRBV11-2 TGTGCCAGCAGCTTGGGACTAGCGGGGGGGCCCCCCCACTACGAGCAGTACTTC CASSLGLAGGPPHYEQYF
- TRBJ2-7 - TRBV7-9 TGTGCCAGCAGCGCTCAACAGGGATTCTCCTACGAGCAGTACTTC CASSAQQGFSYEQYF
- TRBJ1-2 TRBD1 TRBV7-9 TGTGCCAGCAGCTTGGGGACAGATTTGAACACCTTC CASSLGTDLNTF
- TRBJ1-1 - TRBV7-9 TGTGCCAGCAGCTTAGGACAGGCTCCAGAGGGAGCTTTCTTT CASSLGQAPEGAFF
- TRBJ2-7 - TRBV2 TGTGCCAGCAGTGAATCTGCTTTGGCGCAGTACTTC CASSESALAQYF